Each of the 11 T cell receptor beta chains below was sequenced from the same sample in a study of HIV-infected patients and healthy controls. No cell fractionation was done, so the repertoire covers all unsorted peripheral blood T cells. About 450 ng RNA was reverse transcribed with alpha and beta constant-region primers. Alpha and beta chain libraries were made separately by chain-specific third strand synthesis with multiplexing indices. TCRdb fed the 5' RACE reads into MiXCR, producing one record per CDR3 protein. The sample gives about 13,000 distinct CDR3 sequences, roughly 9.9% of which show up once; roughly 7.5% is in the top ten. What was sequenced was blood. These receptors all come from an adult in good health.

This clonotype was counted ten times or more. The chain combines TRBV7-7 with TRBJ2-3; no definite D call. Trimming shortened V by 5 bases and J by 0 bases, and 6 bases separated the two germline ends. Germline assignment: CDR1 SSHAT and CDR2 FNYEAQ (reference sequence). This CDR3 spans 13 amino acids. CDR3 bases: TGTGCCAGCAGCCGGAGTAGCACAGATACGCAGTATTTT. It translates to CASSRSSTDTQYF.

This clonotype has ten or more counts. The chain combines TRBV6-2 or TRBV6-3 with TRBJ1-4; maybe TRBD1 (6 bases). Germline V lookup: CDR1 MNHEY, CDR2 SVGEGT. The CDR3 runs 14 residues. V was trimmed by 4 bases and J by 8 bases, leaving 14 bases between them. In DNA, the CDR3 is TGTGCCAGCAGTTTCAGGGGAGCTTGGGAAAAACTGTTTTTT. The encoded protein is CASSFRGAWEKLFF.

This clonotype was counted only a few times. The rearrangement uses TRBV12-3 or TRBV12-4 and TRBJ1-4; 7 positions agree with TRBD1. The CDR3 has 14 residues. With V trimmed by 6 bases and J by 5 bases, 6 bases remained unmatched. The CDR3 DNA follows: TGTGCCAGCAGCCAGGGACAGCACAATGAAAAACTGTTTTTT. It encodes CASSQGQHNEKLFF.

By frequency in the sample, this clonotype is medium-sized. The gene calls are TRBV15 and TRBJ2-3, with 7 bases matching TRBD2. The J segment lost 2 bases and the V segment lost 1 base, leaving 6 bases of the junction unmatched. This CDR3 is built from 16 residues. Germline lookup yields CDR1 LNHNV and CDR2 YYDKDF (reference sequence). As DNA, the CDR3 is TGTGCCACCAGCAGAGGACGACTAGCCCACACAGATACGCAGTATTTT. Amino acids: CATSRGRLAHTDTQYF.

This clonotype was seen many times. V and J are TRBV3-1 and TRBJ2-4; tentative D call: TRBD1 (5 bases). This CDR3 spans 15 amino acids. Germline loops: CDR1 LGHDT, CDR2 YNNKEL (reference sequence). The germline V and J ends were trimmed by 1 base and 9 bases, with 16 bases remaining between them. Written as DNA, the CDR3 is TGTGCCAGCAGCCAAGTAGACAGTTCCTTGAGCATTCAGTACTTC. Translated: CASSQVDSSLSIQYF. The full variable domain, completed using reference TRBV3-1 and TRBJ2-4, is DTAVSQTPKYLVTQMGNDKSIKCEQNLGHDTMYWYKQDSKKFLKIMFSYNNKELIINETVPNRFSPKSPDKAHLNLHINSLELGDSAVYFCASSQVDSSLSIQYFGAGTRLSVL.

This clonotype ranks as medium-sized. The V gene is TRBV18, the J gene TRBJ1-1; no definite D call. Germline V gives CDR1 KGHSH, CDR2 LQKENI. V was clipped by 2 bases and J by 4 bases, with 11 bases between them. CDR3 length equals 14 residues. CDR3 amino acids: CASSPGGGVTEAFF. The CDR3 region has the DNA TGTGCCAGCTCACCAGGCGGCGGGGTCACTGAAGCTTTCTTT. Drawing the rest from reference TRBV18 and TRBJ1-1, the complete variable domain is NAGVMQNPRHLVRRRGQEARLRCSPMKGHSHVYWYRQLPEEGLKFMVYLQKENIIDESGMPKERFSAEFPKEGPSILRIQQVVRGDSAAYFCASSPGGGVTEAFFGQGTRLTVV.

This clonotype was observed once. The V gene is TRBV18, the J gene TRBJ2-7, with D uncertain. The V end lost 2 bases, the J end lost 6 bases, and 17 bases lay between the germline ends. The CDR3 sequence is 15 residues long. Germline values: CDR1 KGHSH, CDR2 LQKENI. CDR3 nucleotides: TGTGCCAGCTCACCAGCAACACTACCCCCCGCCGAGCAGTACTTC. It is translated as CASSPATLPPAEQYF.

Comments on this clonotype: This may be a read error: a much more frequent sequence differs by one nucleotide. This chain links TRBV7-6 with TRBJ2-3; 14 positions match TRBD2. CDR3 size: 19 residues. CDR1 and CDR2 from the germline V gene are SGHVS and FNYEAQ. CDR3 region: CASSFRVGGTSGSGDTHYF. CDR3 sequence (DNA): TGTGCCAGCAGCTTTCGCGTTGGAGGGACTAGCGGGAGTGGGGATACGCATTATTTT.

This rearrangement joins TRBV29-1 to TRBJ2-1; 10 bases agree with TRBD2. CDR3 length equals 17 residues. Trimming at V came to 7 bases and at J to 8 bases, leaving 20 bases not matched to a gene. Per the germline V gene, CDR1 is SQVTM and CDR2 is ANQGSEA. The CDR3 DNA sequence: TGCAGCGCTCGCGGCCGTAGCGGGAGGAGAGATATCGATGAGCAGTTCTTC. Its translation: CSARGRSGRRDIDEQFF.

This clonotype was seen at least ten times. The chain is built from TRBV4-3 and TRBJ1-5; no reliable D call. The germline CDR1 and CDR2 sequences are LGHNA and YSLEER. The V end lost 1 base, the J end lost 1 base, and 8 bases lay between the germline ends. CDR3 length: 15 amino acids. CDR3 sequence (DNA): TGCGCCAGCAGCCAAGGTCATGGCAGCAATCAGCCCCAGCATTTT. Protein: CASSQGHGSNQPQHF.

This clonotype was counted ten times or more. The chain joins TRBV5-1 to TRBJ1-1, with 8 bases fitting TRBD1. The V and J ends lost 4 bases and 4 bases, in that order; junction bases with no gene match: 9. The germline gives CDR1 SGHRS, CDR2 YFSETQ. This CDR3 is 15 amino acids long. CDR3 nucleotide sequence: TGCGCCAGCAGCGTCCAGGGGGCGCGGACCACTGAAGCTTTCTTT. Translation gives CASSVQGARTTEAFF.